This T cell receptor beta chain was identified during a study of cytomegalovirus exposure and HLA in healthy donors. Broader study findings: In vitro testing confirmed a few CMV-associated chains as specific for CMV antigens.

Looked up from germline, CDR1 is LNHDA and CDR2 is SQIVND (reference sequence). V lost 6 bases to trimming and J lost 10 bases, with 21 bases between them. CDR3 size: 15 residues. Repertoires were generated with immunoSEQ multiplex PCR, while TCRdb's copy carries only in-frame clones and drops some. The sample includes around 90,000 clones, 80% to 85% seen only once; the top ten take over 10%. Remarks on this clone: Its antigen remains unknown.

This clonotype originated in a woman under 30 in good health and CMV-seropositive. The genes are TRBV19 and TRBJ1-4; a possible D gene is TRBD1 (5 bases). The sample comprised PBMCs. The CDR3, as DNA: TGTGCCAGTAGCTACCCCGGGACTGAGAACCGAAAACTGTTTTTT. Encoded protein: CASSYPGTENRKLFF.